Listed here are 11 T cell receptor beta chains from one sample, sequenced in a study of monozygotic twins with inflammatory bowel disease. TCRdb reprocessed the 5' RACE reads and keeps a single row for each CDR3 protein, giving no DNA. The sample is made up of about 380,000 distinct CDR3 sequences, and the top ten hold 2.5% to 3% of it. Sequencing used blood. The receptors were sampled from a human donor with ulcerative colitis or Crohn's disease, or a healthy co-twin of an affected twin (not recorded which).

This sequence joins TRBV20-1 and TRBJ1-5; TCRdb names TRBD1, which stays unverified in the absence of DNA. This CDR3 spans 13 amino acids. Germline V gives CDR1 DFQATT, CDR2 SNEGSKA (reference sequence). CDR3 amino acids: CSANRDSDQPQHF.

The chain links TRBV7-8 to TRBJ2-7. The CDR3 has 13 residues. The germline V gene encodes CDR1 SGHVS and CDR2 FQNEAQ. CDR3 sequence reads: CASSLGGFYEQYF.

CDR3 amino acids: CASSQMGQGTGELFF. The chain joins TRBV4-1 to TRBJ2-2; TCRdb lists TRBD1, though no DNA is available to test this call. Germline loops: CDR1 MGHRA, CDR2 YSYEKL. The CDR3 loop spans 15 amino acids.

The J gene is TRBJ2-3, the V gene TRBV20-1; TCRdb indicates TRBD1, and absent DNA this call remains unverified. The CDR3 is 13 amino acids. CDR1 and CDR2 from the germline V gene are DFQATT and SNEGSKA (reference sequence). CDR3 loop: CSARAPGTDTQYF.

The chain joins TRBV4-2 to TRBJ2-7; the D call of TRBD1 rests on TCRdb alone, since no DNA is present to check it. The CDR3 extends over 14 amino acids. The germline V gene encodes CDR1 LGHNA and CDR2 YNFKEQ. This CDR3 reads CASSQPGQGYGQYF.

The genes are TRBV9 and TRBJ1-5; TCRdb's assignment of TRBD1 cannot be checked, as there is no DNA. The CDR3 has 14 residues. Germline CDR1 and CDR2: SGDLS and YYNGEE. The CDR3 reads CASSGSTGGQPQHF. Based on the CDR3 plus reference TRBV9 and TRBJ1-5, the full variable domain is DSGVTQTPKHLITATGQRVTLRCSPRSGDLSVYWYQQSLDQGLQFLIQYYNGEERAKGNILERFSAQQFPDLHSELNLSSLELGDSALYFCASSGSTGGQPQHFGDGTRLSIL.

The rearrangement joins TRBV27 to TRBJ2-2; TCRdb proposes TRBD2, but this gene call is untestable without DNA. Germline CDR1 and CDR2: MNHEY and SMNVEV (reference sequence). This CDR3 is built from 17 residues. CDR3 amino acids: CASSLRARRTNTGELFF.

This chain links TRBV6-5 with TRBJ2-2. The CDR3 covers 11 residues. Germline V gene lookup returns CDR1 MNHEY and CDR2 SVGAGI. CDR3 sequence reads: CASSFYGELFF.

V is TRBV5-1 and J is TRBJ2-3; TCRdb calls TRBD1, which cannot be checked without DNA. Germline-derived CDR1 and CDR2 are SGHRS and YFSETQ. The CDR3 has 14 residues. CDR3: CASSLDGGGDTQYF.

This sequence joins TRBV18 and TRBJ1-6. The germline gives CDR1 KGHSH, CDR2 LQKENI. The CDR3 length is 15 residues. CDR3 loop: CASSTGSSYNSPLHF.

The rearrangement links TRBV5-4 to TRBJ1-1. CDR3 size: 12 residues. In germline, CDR1 is SGHNT, CDR2 YYREEE (reference sequence). This CDR3 reads CASSLANGEAFF.